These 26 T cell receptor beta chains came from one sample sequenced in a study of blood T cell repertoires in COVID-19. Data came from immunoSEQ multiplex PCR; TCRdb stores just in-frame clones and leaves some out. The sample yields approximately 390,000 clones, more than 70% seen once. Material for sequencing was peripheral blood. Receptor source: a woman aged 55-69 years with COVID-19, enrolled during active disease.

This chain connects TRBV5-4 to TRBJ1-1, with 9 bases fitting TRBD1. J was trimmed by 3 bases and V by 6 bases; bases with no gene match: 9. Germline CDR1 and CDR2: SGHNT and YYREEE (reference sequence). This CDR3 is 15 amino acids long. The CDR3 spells CASKRQGGIDTEAFF. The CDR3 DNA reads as TGTGCCAGCAAGAGACAGGGGGGGATTGACACTGAAGCTTTCTTT.

The CDR3 bases are TGCGCCAGTCTGGGGGCAGGGACTAGCGGGTTCTACAATGAGCAGTTCTTC. It is translated as CASLGAGTSGFYNEQFF. The chain is built from TRBV5-1 and TRBJ2-1, with TRBD2 matching over 12 bases. J was trimmed by 3 bases and V by 8 bases; bases with no gene match: 12. The CDR3 runs to 17 residues. Germline V gene lookup returns CDR1 SGHRS and CDR2 YFSETQ. The entire variable domain, with the rest obtained from reference TRBV5-1 and TRBJ2-1, is as follows: KAGVTQTPRYLIKTRGQQVTLSCSPISGHRSVSWYQQTPGQGLQFLFEYFSETQRNKGNFPGRFSGRQFSNSRSEMNVSTLELGDSALYLCASLGAGTSGFYNEQFFGPGTRLTVL.

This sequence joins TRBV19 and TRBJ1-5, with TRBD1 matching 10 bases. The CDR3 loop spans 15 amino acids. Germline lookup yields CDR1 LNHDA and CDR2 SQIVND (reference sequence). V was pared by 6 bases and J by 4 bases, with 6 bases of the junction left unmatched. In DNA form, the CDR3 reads TGTGCCAGTAGCCAAACGGGACAGGGGAATCAGCCCCAGCATTTT. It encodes CASSQTGQGNQPQHF.

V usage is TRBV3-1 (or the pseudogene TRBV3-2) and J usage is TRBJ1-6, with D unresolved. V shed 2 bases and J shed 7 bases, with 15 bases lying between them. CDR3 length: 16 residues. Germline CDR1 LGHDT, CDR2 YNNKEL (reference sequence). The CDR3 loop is CASSQRTLGGNSPLHF. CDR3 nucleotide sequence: TGTGCCAGCAGCCAAAGGACCTTGGGAGGCAATTCACCCCTCCACTTT.

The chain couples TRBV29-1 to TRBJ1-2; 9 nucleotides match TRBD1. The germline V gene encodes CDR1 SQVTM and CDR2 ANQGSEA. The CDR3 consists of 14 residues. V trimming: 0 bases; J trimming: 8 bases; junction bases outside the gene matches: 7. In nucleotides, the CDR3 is TGCAGCGTTGAAGATCAGGGACAGGGCTACGGCTACACCTTC. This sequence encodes CSVEDQGQGYGYTF.

Here the CDR3 reads CASTLVSGGPDTQYF. For the CDR3, the DNA is TGTGCCAGCACACTAGTTAGCGGGGGGCCAGATACGCAGTATTTT. The chain links TRBV11-2 to TRBJ2-3, with 10 positions matching TRBD2. Germline assignment: CDR1 SGHAT and CDR2 FQNNGV. The ends lost 7 bases at V and 4 bases at J; junction bases unmatched: 8. The CDR3 sequence is 15 residues long. The full variable domain, rest sourced from reference TRBV11-2 and TRBJ2-3, is EAGVAQSPRYKIIEKRQSVAFWCNPISGHATLYWYQQILGQGPKLLIQFQNNGVVDDSQLPKDRFSAERLKGVDSTLKIQPAKLEDSAVYLCASTLVSGGPDTQYFGPGTRLTVL.

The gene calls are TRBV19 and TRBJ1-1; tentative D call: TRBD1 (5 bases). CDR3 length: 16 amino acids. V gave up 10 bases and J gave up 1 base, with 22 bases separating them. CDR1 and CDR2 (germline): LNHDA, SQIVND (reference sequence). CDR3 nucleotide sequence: TGTGCCACTCATCCCCCCGGGAGGGGCTCGAACACTGAAGCTTTCTTT. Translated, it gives CATHPPGRGSNTEAFF.

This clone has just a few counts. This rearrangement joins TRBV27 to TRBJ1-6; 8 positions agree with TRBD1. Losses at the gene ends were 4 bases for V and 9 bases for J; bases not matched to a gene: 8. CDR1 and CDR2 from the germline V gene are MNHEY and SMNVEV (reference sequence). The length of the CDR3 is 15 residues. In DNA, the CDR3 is TGTGCCAGCAGTTCCTCAACAGGGGGGGCTTCACCCCTCCACTTT. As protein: CASSSSTGGASPLHF.

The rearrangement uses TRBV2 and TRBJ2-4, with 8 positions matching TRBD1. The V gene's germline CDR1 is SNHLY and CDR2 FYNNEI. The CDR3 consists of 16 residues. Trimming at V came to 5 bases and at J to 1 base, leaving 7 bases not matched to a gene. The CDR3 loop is CASSLGTGGAKNIQYF. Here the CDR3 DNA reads TGTGCCAGCAGTCTCGGGACAGGTGGGGCCAAAAACATTCAGTACTTC.

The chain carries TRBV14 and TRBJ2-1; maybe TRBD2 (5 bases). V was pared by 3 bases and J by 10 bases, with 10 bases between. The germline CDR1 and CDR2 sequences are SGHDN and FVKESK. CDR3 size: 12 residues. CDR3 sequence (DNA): TGTGCCAGCAGCCAGACGGGAATAGAGCAGTTCTTC. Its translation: CASSQTGIEQFF.

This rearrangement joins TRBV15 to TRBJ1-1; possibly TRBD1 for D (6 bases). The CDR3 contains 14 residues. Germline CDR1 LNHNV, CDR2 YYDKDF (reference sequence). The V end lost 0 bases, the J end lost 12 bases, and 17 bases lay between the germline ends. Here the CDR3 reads CATSRDLGAWVSFF. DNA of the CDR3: TGTGCCACCAGCAGAGATCTGGGGGCCTGGGTATCTTTCTTT.

Here the CDR3 DNA reads TGTGCCAGTAGTATCATAGCGGGGTCTAACAATGAGCAGTTCTTC. It translates to CASSIIAGSNNEQFF. The V call is TRBV19, the J call TRBJ2-1; 8 bases fit TRBD2. After removal of 3 bases from V and 5 bases from J, the junction contained 6 bases not matched to a gene. Per germline, CDR1 LNHDA and CDR2 SQIVND (reference sequence). The CDR3 extends over 15 amino acids.

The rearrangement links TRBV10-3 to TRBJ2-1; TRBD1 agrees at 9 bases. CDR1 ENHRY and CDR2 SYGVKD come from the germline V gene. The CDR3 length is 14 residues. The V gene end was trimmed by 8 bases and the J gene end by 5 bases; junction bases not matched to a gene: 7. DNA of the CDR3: TGTGCCATCGGAGGGACAGGGAATAACAATGAGCAGTTCTTC. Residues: CAIGGTGNNNEQFF.

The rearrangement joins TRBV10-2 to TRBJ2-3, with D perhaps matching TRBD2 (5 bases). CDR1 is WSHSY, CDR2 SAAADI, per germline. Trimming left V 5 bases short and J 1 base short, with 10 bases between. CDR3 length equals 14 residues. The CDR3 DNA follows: TGCGCCAGCAGTCGTACGAGGGGCACAGATACGCAGTATTTT. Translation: CASSRTRGTDTQYF.

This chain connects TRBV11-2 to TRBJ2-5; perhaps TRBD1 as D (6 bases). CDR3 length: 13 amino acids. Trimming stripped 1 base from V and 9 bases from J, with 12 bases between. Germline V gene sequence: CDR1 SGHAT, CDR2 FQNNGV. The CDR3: CASSLGGQLAQYF. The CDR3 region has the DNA TGTGCCAGCAGCTTAGGCGGACAGCTGGCCCAGTACTTC.

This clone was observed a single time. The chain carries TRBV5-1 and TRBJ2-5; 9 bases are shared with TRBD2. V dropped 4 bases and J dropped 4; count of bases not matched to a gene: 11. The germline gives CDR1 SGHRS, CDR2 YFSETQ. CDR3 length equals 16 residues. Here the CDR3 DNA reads TGCGCCAGCAGCCTATCGTTGGCGGGGGGGCCAGAGACCCAGTACTTC. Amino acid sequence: CASSLSLAGGPETQYF.

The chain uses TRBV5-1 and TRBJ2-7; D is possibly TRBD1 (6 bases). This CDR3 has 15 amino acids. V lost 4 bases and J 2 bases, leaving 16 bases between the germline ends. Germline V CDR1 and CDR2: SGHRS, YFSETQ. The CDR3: CASSPDRTGAYEQYF. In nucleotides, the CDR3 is TGCGCCAGCAGCCCTGACAGGACCGGAGCCTACGAGCAGTACTTC.

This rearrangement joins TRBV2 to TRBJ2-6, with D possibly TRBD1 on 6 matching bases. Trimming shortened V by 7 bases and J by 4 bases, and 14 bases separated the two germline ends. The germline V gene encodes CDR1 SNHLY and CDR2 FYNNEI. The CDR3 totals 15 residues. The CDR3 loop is CASNTGLGGANVLTF. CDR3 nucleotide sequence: TGTGCCAGCAATACAGGGTTAGGAGGGGCCAACGTCCTGACTTTC.

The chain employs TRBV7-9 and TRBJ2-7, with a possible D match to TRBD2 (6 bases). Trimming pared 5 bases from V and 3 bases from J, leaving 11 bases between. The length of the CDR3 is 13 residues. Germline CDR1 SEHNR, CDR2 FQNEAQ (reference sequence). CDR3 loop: CASSAGNLYEQYF. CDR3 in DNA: TGTGCCAGCAGCGCGGGGAACCTCTACGAGCAGTACTTC.

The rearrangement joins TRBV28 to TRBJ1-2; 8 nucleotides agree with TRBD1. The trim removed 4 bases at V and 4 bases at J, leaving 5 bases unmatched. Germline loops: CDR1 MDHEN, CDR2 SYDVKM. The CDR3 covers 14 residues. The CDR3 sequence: CASSSGGVSYGYTF. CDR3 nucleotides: TGTGCCAGCAGTTCAGGGGGCGTTAGCTATGGCTACACCTTC.

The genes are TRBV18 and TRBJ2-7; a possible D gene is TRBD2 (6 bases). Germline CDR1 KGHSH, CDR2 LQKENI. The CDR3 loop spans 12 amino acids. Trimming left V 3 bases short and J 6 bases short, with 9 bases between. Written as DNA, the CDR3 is TGTGCCAGCTCACCTGGGAGGAGCGAGCAGTACTTC. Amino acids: CASSPGRSEQYF.

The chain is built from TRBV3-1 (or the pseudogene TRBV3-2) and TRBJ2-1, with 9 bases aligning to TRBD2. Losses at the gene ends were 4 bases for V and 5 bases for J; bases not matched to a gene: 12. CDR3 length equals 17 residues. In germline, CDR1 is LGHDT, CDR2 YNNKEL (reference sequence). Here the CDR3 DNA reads TGTGCCAGCAGCCCCGCACGGGCGGGGGGGCGGGACAATGAGCAGTTCTTC. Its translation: CASSPARAGGRDNEQFF.

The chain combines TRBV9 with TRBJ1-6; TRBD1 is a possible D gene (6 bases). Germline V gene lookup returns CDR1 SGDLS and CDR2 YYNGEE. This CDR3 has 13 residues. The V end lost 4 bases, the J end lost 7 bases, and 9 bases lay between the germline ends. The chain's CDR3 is CASSPGQNSPLHF. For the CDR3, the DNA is TGTGCCAGCAGCCCGGGACAAAATTCACCCCTCCACTTT.

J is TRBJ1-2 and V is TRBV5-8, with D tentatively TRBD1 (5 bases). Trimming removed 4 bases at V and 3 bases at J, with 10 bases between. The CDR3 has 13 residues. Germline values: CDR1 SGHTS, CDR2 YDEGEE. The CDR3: CASSQDKDYGYTF. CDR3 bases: TGTGCCAGCAGCCAGGACAAGGACTATGGCTACACCTTC.

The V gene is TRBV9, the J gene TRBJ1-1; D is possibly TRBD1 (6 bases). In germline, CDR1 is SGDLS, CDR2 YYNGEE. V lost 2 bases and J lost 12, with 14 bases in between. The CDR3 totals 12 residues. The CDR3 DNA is TGTGCCAGCAGCGTCGGAACAGGGTGGACTTTCTTT. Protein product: CASSVGTGWTFF.

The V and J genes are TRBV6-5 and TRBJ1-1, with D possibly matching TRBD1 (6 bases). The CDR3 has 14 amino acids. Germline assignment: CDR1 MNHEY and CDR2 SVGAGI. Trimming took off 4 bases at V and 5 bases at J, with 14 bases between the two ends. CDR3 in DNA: TGTGCCAGCAGTTCTCCATCAGGGGAAACTGAAGCTTTCTTT. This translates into CASSSPSGETEAFF.